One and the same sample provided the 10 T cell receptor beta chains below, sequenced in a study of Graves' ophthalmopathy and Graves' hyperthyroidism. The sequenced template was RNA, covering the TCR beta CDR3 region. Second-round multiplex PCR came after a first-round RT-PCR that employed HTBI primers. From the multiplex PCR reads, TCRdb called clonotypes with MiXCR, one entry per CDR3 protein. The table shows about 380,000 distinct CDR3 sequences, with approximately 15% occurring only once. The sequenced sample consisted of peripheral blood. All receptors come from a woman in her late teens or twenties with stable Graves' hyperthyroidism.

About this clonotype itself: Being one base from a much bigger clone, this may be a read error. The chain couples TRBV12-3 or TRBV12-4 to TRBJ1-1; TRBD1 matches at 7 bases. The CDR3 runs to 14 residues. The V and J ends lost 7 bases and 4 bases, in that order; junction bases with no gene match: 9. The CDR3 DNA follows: TGTGCCAGCACCCCCGACAGGGAAATCACTGAAGCTTTCTTT. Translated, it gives CASTPDREITEAFF.

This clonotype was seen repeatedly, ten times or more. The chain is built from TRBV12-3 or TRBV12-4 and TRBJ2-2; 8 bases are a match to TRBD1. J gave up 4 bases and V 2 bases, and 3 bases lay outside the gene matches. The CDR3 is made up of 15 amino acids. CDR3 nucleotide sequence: TGTGCCAGCAGTTTATGGACAGGGAGCACCGGGGAGCTGTTTTTT. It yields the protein CASSLWTGSTGELFF.

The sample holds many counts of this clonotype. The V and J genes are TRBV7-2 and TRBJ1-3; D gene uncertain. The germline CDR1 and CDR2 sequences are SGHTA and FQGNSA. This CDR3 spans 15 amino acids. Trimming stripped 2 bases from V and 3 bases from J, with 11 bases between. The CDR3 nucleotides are TGTGCCAGCAGCTTATTGGGTGGTGGTGGAAACACCATATATTTT. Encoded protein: CASSLLGGGGNTIYF.

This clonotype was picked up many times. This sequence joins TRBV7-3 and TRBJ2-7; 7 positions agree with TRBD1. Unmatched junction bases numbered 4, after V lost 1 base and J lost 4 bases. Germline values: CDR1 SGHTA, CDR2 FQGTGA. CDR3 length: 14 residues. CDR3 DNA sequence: TGTGCCAGCAGCTTAAGGGACAGTGAATACGAGCAGTACTTC. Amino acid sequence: CASSLRDSEYEQYF.

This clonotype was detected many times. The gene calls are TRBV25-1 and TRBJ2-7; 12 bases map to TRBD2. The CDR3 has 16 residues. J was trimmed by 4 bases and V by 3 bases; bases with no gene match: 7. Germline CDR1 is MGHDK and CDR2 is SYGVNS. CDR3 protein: CASSDASGGVKYEQYF. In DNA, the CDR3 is TGTGCCAGCAGTGACGCTAGCGGGGGGGTGAAGTACGAGCAGTACTTC.

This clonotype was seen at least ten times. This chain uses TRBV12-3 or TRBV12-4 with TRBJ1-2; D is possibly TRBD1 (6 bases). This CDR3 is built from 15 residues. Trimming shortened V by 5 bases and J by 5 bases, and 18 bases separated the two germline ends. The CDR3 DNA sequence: TGTGCCAGCAGTCCCCCCTACAGGGCTGGGTATGGCTACACCTTC. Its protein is CASSPPYRAGYGYTF.

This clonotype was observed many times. The CDR3 here is CASSSEGSPGNTIYF. The DNA for the CDR3 is TGTGCCAGCAGCTCAGAGGGGTCCCCTGGAAACACCATATATTTT. The genes are TRBV11-2 and TRBJ1-3; a weak D match, TRBD1 (5 bases). V was pared by 4 bases and J by 2 bases, with 12 bases between. Germline V lookup: CDR1 SGHAT, CDR2 FQNNGV. This CDR3 is built from 15 residues.

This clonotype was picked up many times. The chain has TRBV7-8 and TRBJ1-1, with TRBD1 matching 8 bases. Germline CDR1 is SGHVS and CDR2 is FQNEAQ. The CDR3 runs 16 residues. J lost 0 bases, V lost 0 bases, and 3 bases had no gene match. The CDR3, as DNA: TGTGCCAGCAGCTTAGCAGACAGGGGACTGAACACTGAAGCTTTCTTT. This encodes CASSLADRGLNTEAFF.

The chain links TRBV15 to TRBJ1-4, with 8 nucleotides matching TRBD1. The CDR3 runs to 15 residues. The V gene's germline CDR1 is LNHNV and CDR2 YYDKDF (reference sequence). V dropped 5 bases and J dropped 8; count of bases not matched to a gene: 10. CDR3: CATSPDRGKEEKLFF. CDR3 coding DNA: TGTGCCACCAGCCCAGACAGGGGAAAGGAAGAAAAACTGTTTTTT.

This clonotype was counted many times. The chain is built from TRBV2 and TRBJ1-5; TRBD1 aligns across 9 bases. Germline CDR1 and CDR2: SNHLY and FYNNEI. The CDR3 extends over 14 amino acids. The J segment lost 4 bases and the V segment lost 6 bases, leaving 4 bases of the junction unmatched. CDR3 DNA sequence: TGTGCCAGCAGGAAGGGGACAGGGAATCAGCCCCAGCATTTT. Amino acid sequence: CASRKGTGNQPQHF.